A single T cell receptor beta chain is shown here with its context. Between the trimmed V and J ends, which lost 1 base and 4 bases, there was a span of 16 bases. CDR3 size: 16 residues. The V gene's germline CDR1 is GTSNPN and CDR2 SVGIG (reference sequence). The record originates from a study of T cell responses to AZD1222 COVID-19 vaccine. TCRdb's copy holds only in-frame clones and misses some; the assay was immunoSEQ multiplex PCR. Of tens of thousands of clones listed, around 90% are singletons. The TCR sequence derives from an adult in good health. This material consisted of peripheral blood, taken on day 0 of AZD1222 vaccination. V usage is TRBV30 and J usage is TRBJ1-4; TRBD1 is a possible D gene (5 bases). The CDR3 nucleotides are TGTGCCTGGAGTGGGGGCCCGGGTCCTATTAATGAAAAACTGTTTTTT. Translating it yields CAWSGGPGPINEKLFF.